Presented here are 8 T cell receptor beta chains from one specimen sequenced in a study of cytomegalovirus exposure and HLA in healthy donors. Researchers ran the PCR with 60 Vbeta and 13 Jbeta primers. Only in-frame clones appear in the TCRdb table, and some are missing; sequencing was by immunoSEQ multiplex PCR. Of around 160,000 clones in the sample, around 68% were seen once. Input material: PBMCs. These receptors were obtained from a man aged 50 or older in good health and CMV-seronegative.

V gene TRBV7-2 combines with J gene TRBJ1-2; the D gene is possibly TRBD1 (5 bases). The germline CDR1 and CDR2 sequences are SGHTA and FQGNSA. V was shortened by 6 bases and J by 6 bases, with 20 bases between the two germline ends. CDR3 size: 15 residues. CDR3 sequence: CASSPTPGGSHGYTF. The CDR3 nucleotides are TGTGCCAGCAGTCCGACCCCGGGGGGGTCGCATGGCTACACCTTC.

The chain joins TRBV5-1 to TRBJ2-3; a weak D match, TRBD2 (5 bases). CDR3 size: 14 residues. Germline assignment: CDR1 SGHRS and CDR2 YFSETQ. Trimming stripped 2 bases from V and 3 bases from J, with 10 bases between. The CDR3 region is CASSFGRGTDTQYF. The DNA for the CDR3 is TGCGCCAGCAGCTTTGGACGGGGAACAGATACGCAGTATTTT.

The chain is built from TRBV10-1 and TRBJ2-7; possibly TRBD1 for D (5 bases). This CDR3 comprises 15 residues. Trimming took 3 bases from V and 4 from J, leaving 16 bases between them. CDR1 is WNHNN, CDR2 SYGVQD, per germline (reference sequence). The DNA of the CDR3 is TGCGCCAGCAGTGAAGGACCAGGGCTTGAGTACGAGCAGTACTTC. Amino acid sequence: CASSEGPGLEYEQYF.

V gene TRBV7-9 combines with J gene TRBJ2-3; tentatively, D is TRBD2 (7 bases). The CDR3 spans 14 residues. The V gene lost 7 bases and the J gene lost 0 bases, with 11 bases spanning the gap. CDR1 and CDR2 from the germline V gene are SEHNR and FQNEAQ (reference sequence). CDR3 in amino acids: CASIKGGSTDTQYF. In DNA form, the CDR3 reads TGTGCCAGCATCAAGGGGGGGAGCACAGATACGCAGTATTTT.

This clone appeared a few times. The chain couples TRBV5-1 to TRBJ2-7; maybe TRBD2 (5 bases). Germline CDR1 reads SGHRS; CDR2 reads YFSETQ. The CDR3 runs to 14 residues. V was pared by 3 bases and J by 3 bases, with 13 bases between. Here the CDR3 reads CASSSSTRGYEQYF. The CDR3 nucleotides are TGCGCCAGCAGCTCATCGACCCGGGGCTACGAGCAGTACTTC. The full variable domain, in which reference TRBV5-1 and TRBJ2-7 provide the parts outside the CDR3, is KAGVTQTPRYLIKTRGQQVTLSCSPISGHRSVSWYQQTPGQGLQFLFEYFSETQRNKGNFPGRFSGRQFSNSRSEMNVSTLELGDSALYLCASSSSTRGYEQYFGPGTRLTVT.

In its sample, this clone ranks as medium-sized. V and J are TRBV5-1 and TRBJ1-1, with no clear D. Germline CDR1 SGHRS, CDR2 YFSETQ. There are 15 residues in the CDR3. Trimming took 0 bases from V and 3 from J, leaving 12 bases between them. The CDR3 DNA follows: TGCGCCAGCAGCTTGGAGCCGGGCGGGGACACTGAAGCTTTCTTT. This encodes CASSLEPGGDTEAFF.

A single count supports this clone. The chain recombines TRBV5-1 with TRBJ1-2; D is uncertain. The CDR3 consists of 13 residues. Germline CDR1 and CDR2: SGHRS and YFSETQ. The V and J ends lost 4 bases and 4 bases respectively, with 11 bases between them. CDR3 residues: CASSVGEVYGYTF. DNA of the CDR3: TGCGCCAGCAGCGTCGGGGAGGTCTATGGCTACACCTTC. Supplemented by reference TRBV5-1 and TRBJ1-2, the full variable domain reads KAGVTQTPRYLIKTRGQQVTLSCSPISGHRSVSWYQQTPGQGLQFLFEYFSETQRNKGNFPGRFSGRQFSNSRSEMNVSTLELGDSALYLCASSVGEVYGYTFGSGTRLTVV.

The CDR3 DNA follows: TGCGCCAGCAGCCTGGGGAGGGGGCGGCAAGAGACCCAGTACTTC. Its protein is CASSLGRGRQETQYF. The chain is built from TRBV5-1 and TRBJ2-5, with D perhaps assigned TRBD1 or TRBD2 (7 bases each). The V end was cut by 4 bases, the J end by 2 bases, with 15 bases between. This CDR3 has 15 residues. From germline, CDR1 is SGHRS and CDR2 YFSETQ.